This T cell receptor beta chain was sequenced for a study of T cell responses to AZD1222 COVID-19 vaccine. The germline gives CDR1 MNHEY, CDR2 SVGEGT. V lost 2 bases and J lost 5, with 15 bases in between. The CDR3 covers 15 residues. Comment on this clone: Its matching antigen is unknown.

General observations from the study: White British ancestry dominated among donors, who included more females, and clonal diversity was possibly underestimated.

The repertoire was sequenced with immunoSEQ multiplex PCR; TCRdb's copy has only in-frame clones and lacks some. Altogether 120,000 or so clones are present, approximately 94% being singletons, with the ten largest covering 4% to 6%. Material: peripheral blood, obtained 28 days after the second AZD1222 dose. V and J are TRBV6-2 or TRBV6-3 and TRBJ1-1; a weak D match, TRBD1 (6 bases). This receptor was obtained from an adult who received the AZD1222 COVID-19 vaccine. The CDR3 sequence is CASSYVFRRGTEAFF. In DNA, the CDR3 is TGTGCCAGCAGTTACGTGTTCCGTAGGGGGACTGAAGCTTTCTTT.